This T cell receptor (beta chain) was documented in a study of T cell responses to AZD1222 COVID-19 vaccine. General study points: Two doses of AZD1222 preceded a rise in Spike-specific TCR breadth and depth. CD4 TCRs covered the whole spike, strongest at regions 160-218 and 743-854. Baseline seropositivity characterized only a handful of AZD1222 recipients.

The repertoire was sequenced with immunoSEQ multiplex PCR; TCRdb's copy has only in-frame clones and lacks some. In the table there are around 75,000 clones, approximately 88% of which are singletons. Unmatched junction bases numbered 10, after V lost 6 bases and J lost 5 bases. The CDR3 loop spans 16 amino acids. CDR1 MNHEY and CDR2 SVGEGT come from the germline V gene. Details on this clone: Its cognate antigen is unknown.

This sequence originates from an adult who received the MenACWY meningococcal vaccine as a control. The chain uses TRBV6-2 or TRBV6-3 and TRBJ2-3, with 11 bases matching TRBD2. The source was peripheral blood, collected 28 days after the second dose of the MenACWY control vaccine. The DNA of the CDR3 is TGTGCCAGCAGCCTCCCTAGCGGGGGGTGGGAAGATACGCAGTATTTT. Translated, it gives CASSLPSGGWEDTQYF.